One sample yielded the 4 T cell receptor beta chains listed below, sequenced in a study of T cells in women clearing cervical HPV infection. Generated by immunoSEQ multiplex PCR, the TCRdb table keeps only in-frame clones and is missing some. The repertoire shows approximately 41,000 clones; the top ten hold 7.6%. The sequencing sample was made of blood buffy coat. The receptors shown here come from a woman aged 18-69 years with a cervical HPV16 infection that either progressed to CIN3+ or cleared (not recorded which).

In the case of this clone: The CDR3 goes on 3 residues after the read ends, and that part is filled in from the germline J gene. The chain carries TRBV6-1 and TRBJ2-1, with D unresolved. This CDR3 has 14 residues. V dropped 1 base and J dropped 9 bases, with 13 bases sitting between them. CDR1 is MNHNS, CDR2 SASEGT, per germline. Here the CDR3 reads CASSEGAQRGEQFF. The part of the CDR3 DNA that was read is TGTGCCAGCAGTGAAGGGGCACAGAGAGGTGAG.

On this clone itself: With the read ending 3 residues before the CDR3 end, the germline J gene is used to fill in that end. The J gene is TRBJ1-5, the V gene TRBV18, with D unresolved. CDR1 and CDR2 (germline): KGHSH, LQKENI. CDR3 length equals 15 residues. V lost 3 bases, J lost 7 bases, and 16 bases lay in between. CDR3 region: CASSPSRVNNQPQHF. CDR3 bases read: TGTGCCAGCTCACCTTCCCGGGTGAACAACCAGCCC. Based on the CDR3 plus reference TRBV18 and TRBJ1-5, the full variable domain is NAGVMQNPRHLVRRRGQEARLRCSPMKGHSHVYWYRQLPEEGLKFMVYLQKENIIDESGMPKERFSAEFPKEGPSILRIQQVVRGDSAAYFCASSPSRVNNQPQHFGDGTRLSIL.

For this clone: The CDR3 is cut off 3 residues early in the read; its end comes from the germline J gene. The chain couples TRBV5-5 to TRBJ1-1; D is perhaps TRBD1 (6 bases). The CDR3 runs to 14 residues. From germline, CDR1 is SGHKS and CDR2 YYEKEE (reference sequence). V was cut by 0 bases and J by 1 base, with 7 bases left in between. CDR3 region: CASSLGQANTEAFF. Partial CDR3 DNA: TGTGCCAGCAGCTTGGGACAGGCGAACACTGAA. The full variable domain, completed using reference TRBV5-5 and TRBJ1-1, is DAGVTQSPTHLIKTRGQQVTLRCSPISGHKSVSWYQQVLGQGPQFIFQYYEKEERGRGNFPDRFSARQFPNYSSELNVNALLLGDSALYLCASSLGQANTEAFFGQGTRLTVV.

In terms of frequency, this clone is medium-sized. CDR3 loop: CASSSRDSYEQYF. The CDR3 DNA, read in part, is TGTGCCAGCAGCTCCCGGGACAGCTACGAG. The chain employs TRBV11-2 and TRBJ2-7; 7 nucleotides align to TRBD1. The read gets to within 3 residues of the CDR3 end, and the germline J gene fills in the rest. The CDR3 spans 13 residues. V shed 4 bases and J 3 bases; nucleotides not matched to a gene: 3. Germline V gives CDR1 SGHAT, CDR2 FQNNGV. The variable domain in full, completed from reference TRBV11-2 and TRBJ2-7, reads EAGVAQSPRYKIIEKRQSVAFWCNPISGHATLYWYQQILGQGPKLLIQFQNNGVVDDSQLPKDRFSAERLKGVDSTLKIQPAKLEDSAVYLCASSSRDSYEQYFGPGTRLTVT.